Following are 12 T cell receptor beta chains from one sample sequenced in a study of spatial heterogeneity in lung cancer. Study-level findings and limits: Within tumors, counts of expanded alpha and beta TCRs tracked tumor mutation counts.

Their antigen targets remain unknown. Time point of the sample: sample taken at primary tumor resection. Via MiXCR, TCRdb re-called the 5' RACE reads, giving one row per CDR3 protein. The repertoire holds fewer than 5,500 distinct CDR3 sequences, with just under 4% as singletons. Here the sequenced sample was lung tumor tissue, taken at surgery. The receptor source for this set is a female donor with early-stage non-small cell lung cancer.

By sample share, this clonotype is medium-sized. This rearrangement joins TRBV18 to TRBJ1-5, with D possibly being TRBD1 (5 bases). The CDR3 is made up of 15 amino acids. Germline V gene lookup returns CDR1 KGHSH and CDR2 LQKENI. V shed 6 bases and J shed 8 bases, with 20 bases lying between them. Here the CDR3 DNA reads TGTGCCAGCTCCAAAACTACTGCAGGGATTGAGCCCCAGCATTTT. Amino acid sequence: CASSKTTAGIEPQHF.

By frequency in the sample, this clonotype is medium-sized (0.01 to 0.1%). The V and J genes are TRBV7-3 and TRBJ2-5; D remains unclear. Trimming cost V 5 bases and J 4 bases, with 17 bases left between them. The CDR3 is made up of 15 amino acids. Germline V CDR1 and CDR2: SGHTA, FQGTGA. The CDR3: CASSINVDGIETQYF. The CDR3, as DNA: TGTGCCAGCAGCATTAACGTAGATGGGATAGAGACCCAGTACTTC. The variable domain in full, completed from reference TRBV7-3 and TRBJ2-5, reads GAGVSQTPSNKVTEKGKYVELRCDPISGHTALYWYRQSLGQGPEFLIYFQGTGAADDSGLPNDRFFAVRPEGSVSTLKIQRTERGDSAVYLCASSINVDGIETQYFGPGTRLLVL.

This clonotype is medium-sized within its sample. The chain combines TRBV10-2 with TRBJ2-3; 7 bases fit TRBD2. J lost 0 bases, V lost 7 bases, and 10 bases had no gene match. Looked up from germline, CDR1 is WSHSY and CDR2 is SAAADI. This CDR3 is built from 16 residues. Here the CDR3 DNA reads TGCGCCAGCACTGTCGATGGGCGGGAGAGCACAGATACGCAGTATTTT. Its protein is CASTVDGRESTDTQYF.

This clonotype is labeled as medium-sized. The rearrangement uses TRBV30 and TRBJ1-1, with 7 bases identical to TRBD1. The V gene's germline CDR1 is GTSNPN and CDR2 SVGIG (reference sequence). The junction had 10 bases not matched to a gene; V was cut back by 5 bases and J by 10 bases. The CDR3 is 12 amino acids. CDR3 sequence (DNA): TGTGCCTGGGCTTTCGTACAGGGGAGAGCTTTCTTT. Translated, it gives CAWAFVQGRAFF. Looking up the rest from reference TRBV30 and TRBJ1-1 gives the full variable domain: SQTIHQWPATLVQPVGSPLSLECTVEGTSNPNLYWYRQAAGRGLQLLFYSVGIGQISSEVPQNLSASRPQDRQFILSSKKLLLSDSGFYLCAWAFVQGRAFFGQGTRLTVV.

This clonotype is classed as medium-sized. The CDR3 bases are TGTGCCAGCAGTGATGGGTTAACTAGCACAGATACGCAGTATTTT. Its protein is CASSDGLTSTDTQYF. V is TRBV6-1 and J is TRBJ2-3, with no clear D. This CDR3 has 15 residues. V was clipped by 3 bases and J by 0 bases, with 10 bases between them. Germline CDR1 and CDR2: MNHNS and SASEGT.

The chain has TRBV19 and TRBJ1-3; 7 bases map to TRBD1. V shed 9 bases, J shed 4 bases, and the junction held 6 bases outside the gene matches. In germline, CDR1 is LNHDA, CDR2 SQIVND (reference sequence). This CDR3 region has 13 residues. The CDR3, as DNA: TGTGCCAGCAAGACAGGGAAAGGAAACACCATATATTTT. It encodes CASKTGKGNTIYF. Full variable domain (missing parts from reference TRBV19 and TRBJ1-3): DGGITQSPKYLFRKEGQNVTLSCEQNLNHDAMYWYRQDPGQGLRLIYYSQIVNDFQKGDIAEGYSVSREKKESFPLTVTSAQKNPTAFYLCASKTGKGNTIYFGEGSWLTVV.

This clonotype was recorded at least ten times. The gene calls are TRBV28 and TRBJ2-3; tentatively, D is TRBD2 (6 bases). This CDR3 comprises 14 residues. Trimming took off 6 bases at V and 0 bases at J, with 10 bases between the two ends. Germline CDR1 and CDR2: MDHEN and SYDVKM. The CDR3 DNA is TGTGCCAGCAGGGAGGGTACTAGCACAGATACGCAGTATTTT. This sequence encodes CASREGTSTDTQYF.

There are many counts of this clonotype. The gene calls are TRBV28 and TRBJ1-2; 8 bases fit TRBD1. In germline, CDR1 is MDHEN, CDR2 SYDVKM. The CDR3 is 17 amino acids. V shed 5 bases and J 3 bases; nucleotides not matched to a gene: 14. The CDR3 nucleotides read TGTGCCAGCAGTCCCGGCGGGGCAGGGGGCGCGGACTATGGCTACACCTTC. Its protein product is CASSPGGAGGADYGYTF.

This clonotype showed up many times. A read error may account for a junction end that differs from germline. V is TRBV7-7 and J is TRBJ2-7; a possible D gene is TRBD2 (5 bases). The CDR3 covers 15 residues. Looked up from germline, CDR1 is SSHAT and CDR2 is FNYEAQ (reference sequence). CDR3 sequence: CASSPASGSSYEQYF. In DNA, the CDR3 is TGTGCTAGCAGCCCCGCCAGCGGTAGCTCCTACGAGCAGTACTTC.

This clonotype is labeled medium-sized. The V gene is TRBV9, the J gene TRBJ1-5; D gene uncertain. The V gene's germline CDR1 is SGDLS and CDR2 YYNGEE. V lost 2 bases and J lost 1, with 7 bases in between. The length of the CDR3 is 14 residues. In nucleotides, the CDR3 is TGTGCCAGCAGCGTTGGGCCCAGCAATCAGCCCCAGCATTTT. Protein sequence: CASSVGPSNQPQHF.

By sample fraction, this clonotype is large. The chain links TRBV29-1 to TRBJ2-1, with D possibly TRBD2 on 6 matching bases. V lost 2 bases to trimming and J lost 0 bases, with 14 bases between them. CDR1 is SQVTM and CDR2 is ANQGSEA in the germline V gene. The CDR3 loop spans 16 amino acids. CDR3 in amino acids: CSVEFGSGPSYNEQFF. The CDR3 DNA reads TGCAGCGTTGAATTCGGGAGTGGGCCCTCCTACAATGAGCAGTTCTTC.

Worth noting for this clonotype: Given a much more abundant clone one base away, this may be a read error. The chain has TRBV6-5 and TRBJ2-5, with 7 nucleotides matching TRBD1. The CDR3 is 13 amino acids. The J segment lost 5 bases and the V segment lost 11 bases, leaving 11 bases of the junction unmatched. CDR1 is MNHEY and CDR2 is SVGAGI in the germline V gene. The DNA of the CDR3 is TGTGCCGGCAAAAGAGGGGGCGTGGAGACCCAGTACTTC. This encodes CAGKRGGVETQYF.